One sample yielded the 31 T cell receptor beta chains listed below, sequenced in a study of T-cell reconstitution after alpha-beta-depleted transplantation in children (TCRdb year 2016). Library prep was done by PCR. The listed sequencing device is Illumina HiSeq 2500. To normalize quantification of the TCRbeta repertoire, the TCR libraries were built with molecular barcoding that relied on unique molecular identifiers. The raw public reads went through TCRdb reprocessing: fastp at Q25, MiXCR clone calling, in-frame beta chains kept. Rows matching on CDR3 protein sequence are summarized as one entry with the most common DNA and genes. The sample table contains around 580,000 distinct CDR3 sequences; only one count was recorded for about 21% of them. The ten largest clones add up to 11% to 15% of the sample. The sample's treatment or condition label is to be understood as: allogeneic hematopoietic cell transplantation with graft depleted of TCRalphabeta T cells and CD19 B cells.

The sample was PBMCs, mostly from graft donor cells, taken 360 days after TCRalphabeta/CD19-depleted stem cell transplant. The source of these receptors is a boy in the first two years of life who had a stem cell transplant for acute myeloid leukemia, so the T cells may come from the graft donor.

The chain employs TRBV20-1 and TRBJ2-2; the D gene is possibly TRBD1 (5 bases). Trimming removed 4 bases from V and 5 bases from J, with 5 bases in between. The germline V gene encodes CDR1 DFQATT and CDR2 SNEGSKA (reference sequence). The CDR3 is made up of 11 amino acids. CDR3 in amino acids: CSAKGTGELFF. CDR3 in DNA: TGCAGTGCTAAGGGGACCGGGGAGCTGTTTTTT.

This clonotype occurred many times. The rearrangement uses TRBV20-1 and TRBJ1-1; D remains unclear. The CDR3 runs to 10 residues. Germline-derived CDR1 and CDR2 are DFQATT and SNEGSKA (reference sequence). V dropped 4 bases and J dropped 3 bases, with 3 bases sitting between them. CDR3 in amino acids: CSAKYTEAFF. CDR3 coding DNA: TGCAGTGCTAAATACACTGAAGCTTTCTTT.

This clonotype was seen only a few times. The rearrangement links TRBV5-1 to TRBJ2-5; D may be TRBD2 (7 bases). CDR3 length: 14 amino acids. CDR1 is SGHRS, CDR2 YFSETQ, per germline. The germline V and J ends were trimmed by 4 bases and 4 bases, with 14 bases remaining between them. CDR3 sequence reads: CASSPGGRGETQYF. DNA for the CDR3: TGCGCCAGCAGCCCCGGGGGGCGTGGAGAGACCCAGTACTTC.

This clonotype has ten or more counts. This chain joins TRBV6-5 and TRBJ1-6; TRBD1 matches 8 bases. CDR3 length: 15 residues. Germline CDR1 is MNHEY and CDR2 is SVGAGI. J lost 10 bases, V lost 4 bases, and 9 bases had no gene match. The DNA for the CDR3 is TGTGCCAGCAGTTTGCCAGGACAGGGCGAATCACCCCTCCACTTT. It translates to CASSLPGQGESPLHF.

This clonotype was recorded at least ten times. The rearrangement links TRBV29-1 to TRBJ2-7; TRBD1 aligns across 10 bases. The CDR3 runs to 12 residues. J was trimmed by 6 bases and V by 6 bases; bases with no gene match: 5. CDR1 is SQVTM, CDR2 ANQGSEA, per germline. The CDR3 bases are TGCAGCGTGGCGGGGACAGGGGCCGAGCAGTACTTC. Its translation is CSVAGTGAEQYF.

Many counts were recorded for this clonotype. Lacking the conserved final phenylalanine or tryptophan, this CDR3 likely reflects a read error. The DNA is omitted, as the CDR3 cannot be located on it reliably, and the CDR3 follows TCRdb's listing. V usage is TRBV9 and J usage is TRBJ2-3; TRBD2 is the table's D call, not checked against the DNA. The CDR3 has 16 amino acids, counting both end residues. Germline-derived CDR1 and CDR2 are SGDLS and YYNGEE. CDR3 in amino acids: CASSVESGGVTDTRAD.

This clonotype was seen only a few times. The chain recombines TRBV20-1 with TRBJ2-3, with D unresolved. Deletions cut 3 bases from V and 5 bases from J, with 18 bases between. Germline V gene sequence: CDR1 DFQATT, CDR2 SNEGSKA (reference sequence). The CDR3 is made up of 15 amino acids. CDR3 loop: CSARIGGAAQDTQYF. The CDR3 bases are TGCAGTGCTAGGATCGGTGGAGCCGCACAAGATACGCAGTATTTT.

This clonotype turned up a few times. Here the CDR3 DNA reads TGTGCCATCGATAGCGGGGGGGCCGTAGATACGCAGTATTTT. As protein: CAIDSGGAVDTQYF. This chain joins TRBV28 and TRBJ2-3; 11 bases are shared with TRBD2. V trimming: 10 bases; J trimming: 5 bases; junction bases outside the gene matches: 8. Germline CDR1 reads MDHEN; CDR2 reads SYDVKM. The CDR3 consists of 14 residues.

This clonotype has more than one count but fewer than ten. The chain has TRBV12-3 or TRBV12-4 and TRBJ2-2, with TRBD2 as a possible D gene (6 bases). V lost 1 base and J lost 6, with 12 bases in between. The CDR3 totals 15 residues. The CDR3 DNA is TGTGCCAGCAGTTTAGGGGGGGTGGGCGCCGGGGAGCTGTTTTTT. It yields the protein CASSLGGVGAGELFF.

This clonotype was seen a handful of times. The DNA of the CDR3 is TGTGCCACCAGTGACCGCGGGACAGGGTCTCCGGGGGAGCTGTTTTTT. Translating it yields CATSDRGTGSPGELFF. The chain carries TRBV24-1 and TRBJ2-2, with 9 nucleotides matching TRBD1. V dropped 4 bases and J dropped 8; count of bases not matched to a gene: 10. Germline V lookup: CDR1 KGHDR, CDR2 SFDVKD. CDR3 length: 16 residues.

Here the CDR3 reads CASSLVSRSPFIYEQYF. Here the CDR3 DNA reads TGTGCCAGCAGCTTAGTCTCCCGCTCACCCTTTATATACGAGCAGTACTTC. The V gene is TRBV7-2, the J gene TRBJ2-7; unclear D gene. CDR1 and CDR2 from the germline V gene are SGHTA and FQGNSA. The CDR3 loop spans 17 amino acids. The ends were cut back, 1 base at V and 4 bases at J, with 20 bases in the middle.

This clonotype was seen at least ten times. This chain joins TRBV6-5 and TRBJ1-5; TRBD1 matches 8 bases. This CDR3 comprises 14 residues. Germline V gene data show CDR1 as MNHEY and CDR2 as SVGAGI. V shed 5 bases and J 3 bases; nucleotides not matched to a gene: 3. CDR3 bases: TGTGCCAGCAGTAGGACAGGGTCCAATCAGCCCCAGCATTTT. It encodes CASSRTGSNQPQHF.

This clonotype was recorded many times. The junction and the germline gene differ at one end; a read error may be behind it. This chain connects TRBV5-1 to TRBJ2-2; no clear D gene. This CDR3 has 12 amino acids. Germline assignment: CDR1 SGHRS and CDR2 YFSETQ. DNA for the CDR3: TGTGCCAGCAGTTTGAGTCCCGGGGAGCTGTTTTTT. Protein product: CASSLSPGELFF.

The chain links TRBV4-1 to TRBJ2-2, with D possibly matching TRBD1 (6 bases). Trimming shortened V by 0 bases and J by 5 bases, and 13 bases separated the two germline ends. The CDR3 has 16 residues. Germline V gene sequence: CDR1 MGHRA, CDR2 YSYEKL. As DNA, the CDR3 is TGCGCCAGCAGCCAAGAAAAACAGGGTGGGACCGGGGAGCTGTTTTTT. Translated, it gives CASSQEKQGGTGELFF.

V gene TRBV20-1 combines with J gene TRBJ2-1; the match to TRBD2 covers 7 bases. Germline V gene sequence: CDR1 DFQATT, CDR2 SNEGSKA (reference sequence). This CDR3 is built from 15 residues. Unmatched junction bases numbered 9, after V lost 3 bases and J lost 4 bases. The CDR3 reads CSASRWGGSYNEQFF. CDR3 nucleotides: TGCAGTGCTAGCCGGTGGGGGGGGTCGTACAATGAGCAGTTCTTC.

This chain connects TRBV12-3 or TRBV12-4 to TRBJ1-3, with D tentatively TRBD1 (5 bases). Trimming stripped 6 bases from V and 4 bases from J, with 16 bases between. The CDR3 extends over 15 amino acids. CDR3 sequence reads: CASRLGQDMGNTIYF. CDR3 in DNA: TGTGCCAGCAGGCTTGGACAAGATATGGGAAACACCATATATTTT.

This clonotype was counted at least ten times. The rearrangement links TRBV7-9 to TRBJ1-1; the match to TRBD1 covers 10 bases. The V segment lost 7 bases and the J segment 4 bases; nucleotides outside the gene matches: 9. The germline CDR1 and CDR2 sequences are SEHNR and FQNEAQ (reference sequence). This CDR3 contains 15 residues. CDR3 coding DNA: TGTGCCAGCACCGGGACAGGGGCTAGTGGCACTGAAGCTTTCTTT. It encodes CASTGTGASGTEAFF.

This clonotype was seen at least ten times. The chain uses TRBV10-3 and TRBJ2-7, with D possibly called TRBD1 or TRBD2 (5 bases each). This CDR3 is built from 14 residues. Germline V gives CDR1 ENHRY, CDR2 SYGVKD. The V end was cut by 0 bases, the J end by 3 bases, with 9 bases between. CDR3 protein: CAISESGRSYEQYF. CDR3 coding DNA: TGTGCCATCAGTGAGTCGGGACGAAGCTACGAGCAGTACTTC.

The chain recombines TRBV20-1 with TRBJ1-5; the D is unclear. The length of the CDR3 is 11 residues. Per germline, CDR1 DFQATT and CDR2 SNEGSKA (reference sequence). With 2 bases removed from V and 5 bases from J, the gap between germline ends came to 4 bases. The CDR3 sequence is CSARSDQPQHF. Written as DNA, the CDR3 is TGCAGTGCTAGAAGCGATCAGCCCCAGCATTTT.

The chain uses TRBV18 and TRBJ2-5, with D tentatively TRBD2 (6 bases). The V and J ends lost 2 bases and 2 bases respectively, with 18 bases between them. Germline V CDR1 and CDR2: KGHSH, LQKENI. The CDR3 loop spans 17 amino acids. In DNA form, the CDR3 reads TGTGCCAGCTCACCAAACTTGCGGGGAGCACTTCAAGAGACCCAGTACTTC. Encoded protein: CASSPNLRGALQETQYF.

This clonotype was seen ten or more times. CDR3 nucleotide sequence: TGTGCCAGCAGCTTAGATCGACTAACTTACGAGCAGTACGTC. Protein: CASSLDRLTYEQYV. The chain links TRBV11-2 to TRBJ2-7, with D possibly being TRBD2 (5 bases). The V and J ends lost 0 bases and 4 bases respectively, with 10 bases between them. The CDR3 loop spans 14 amino acids. In germline, CDR1 is SGHAT, CDR2 FQNNGV.

This chain joins TRBV6-1 and TRBJ2-7, with a possible D match to TRBD2 (5 bases). The germline CDR1 and CDR2 sequences are MNHNS and SASEGT. The V end lost 7 bases, the J end lost 2 bases, and 12 bases lay between the germline ends. The CDR3 is made up of 13 amino acids. The CDR3: CASKRWQAYEQYF. The CDR3 coding sequence is TGTGCCAGCAAGCGGTGGCAGGCCTACGAGCAGTACTTC.

The rearrangement uses TRBV6-6 and TRBJ2-7; D unresolved. The CDR3 runs to 11 residues. Trimming cost V 5 bases and J 6 bases, with 8 bases left between them. Germline assignment: CDR1 MNHNY and CDR2 SVGAGI (reference sequence). This CDR3 reads CASSEWVEQYV. In DNA, the CDR3 is TGTGCCAGCAGTGAATGGGTCGAGCAGTACGTC.

This clonotype was detected only a few times. The chain recombines TRBV15 with TRBJ2-3, with D possibly TRBD1 on 5 matching bases. Trimming removed 5 bases at V and 2 bases at J, with 17 bases between. The CDR3 consists of 16 residues. Per the germline V gene, CDR1 is LNHNV and CDR2 is YYDKDF (reference sequence). CDR3 in amino acids: CATSDDGALDTDTQYF. The CDR3 DNA reads TGTGCCACCAGCGATGATGGGGCGCTGGACACAGATACGCAGTATTTT.

This clonotype was picked up a small number of times. The chain carries TRBV12-3 or TRBV12-4 and TRBJ1-6, with D perhaps matching TRBD1 (5 bases). The germline V and J ends were trimmed by 5 bases and 10 bases, with 9 bases remaining between them. CDR3 size: 12 residues. The CDR3 nucleotides read TGTGCCAGCAGTGAGGGACCATCACCCCTCCACTTT. This codes for CASSEGPSPLHF.

This clonotype was picked up a small number of times. The chain joins TRBV6-1 to TRBJ2-1; 8 nucleotides agree with TRBD2. The CDR3 totals 14 residues. J lost 7 bases, V lost 5 bases, and 7 bases had no gene match. CDR1 MNHNS and CDR2 SASEGT come from the germline V gene. The CDR3 DNA reads as TGTGCCAGCAGTACCGGGGGGGCGGGGAATGAGCAGTTCTTC. This encodes CASSTGGAGNEQFF.

There are many counts of this clonotype. The chain joins TRBV6-2 or TRBV6-3 to TRBJ2-2; the match to TRBD2 covers 7 bases. Germline assignment: CDR1 MNHEY and CDR2 SVGEGT. The V gene end was trimmed by 4 bases and the J gene end by 5 bases; junction bases not matched to a gene: 10. The CDR3 consists of 16 residues. CDR3: CASSSPYRGGTGELFF. The CDR3 DNA follows: TGTGCCAGCAGTTCCCCCTACCGGGGAGGGACCGGGGAGCTGTTTTTT.

This clonotype was observed at least ten times. The chain carries TRBV5-1 and TRBJ2-5; 7 bases fit TRBD1. The CDR3 has 19 amino acids. V trimming: 1 base; J trimming: 0 bases; junction bases outside the gene matches: 15. Germline values: CDR1 SGHRS, CDR2 YFSETQ. The CDR3 DNA sequence: TGCGCCAGCAGCTTGAGGCCAGGGAAGGGGGCAGGGTACCAAGAGACCCAGTACTTC. As protein: CASSLRPGKGAGYQETQYF.

This clonotype was detected many times. The chain couples TRBV29-1 to TRBJ2-1; D perhaps matches TRBD1 (7 bases). The CDR3 is 13 amino acids. Germline V gives CDR1 SQVTM, CDR2 ANQGSEA. V was shortened by 5 bases and J by 4 bases, with 12 bases between the two germline ends. CDR3 sequence (DNA): TGCAGCGTTCCCAGGGGGGCGTACAATGAGCAGTTCTTC. This encodes CSVPRGAYNEQFF.

This clonotype was observed many times. The V gene is TRBV18, the J gene TRBJ2-7; 8 positions match TRBD1. V was pared by 6 bases and J by 5 bases, with 9 bases of the junction left unmatched. The CDR3 extends over 14 amino acids. Germline CDR1 is KGHSH and CDR2 is LQKENI. CDR3 amino acids: CASSPDRGMHEQYF. CDR3 coding DNA: TGTGCCAGCTCTCCCGACAGGGGCATGCACGAGCAGTACTTC.

The rearrangement uses TRBV20-1 and TRBJ2-3; the match to TRBD2 covers 8 bases. This CDR3 is built from 18 residues. The J segment lost 5 bases and the V segment lost 0 bases, leaving 16 bases of the junction unmatched. CDR1 is DFQATT and CDR2 is SNEGSKA in the germline V gene (reference sequence). The CDR3 reads CSARDLGFSGGLLDTQYF. The CDR3 DNA follows: TGCAGTGCTAGAGATCTGGGATTCAGCGGGGGTTTATTAGATACGCAGTATTTT.